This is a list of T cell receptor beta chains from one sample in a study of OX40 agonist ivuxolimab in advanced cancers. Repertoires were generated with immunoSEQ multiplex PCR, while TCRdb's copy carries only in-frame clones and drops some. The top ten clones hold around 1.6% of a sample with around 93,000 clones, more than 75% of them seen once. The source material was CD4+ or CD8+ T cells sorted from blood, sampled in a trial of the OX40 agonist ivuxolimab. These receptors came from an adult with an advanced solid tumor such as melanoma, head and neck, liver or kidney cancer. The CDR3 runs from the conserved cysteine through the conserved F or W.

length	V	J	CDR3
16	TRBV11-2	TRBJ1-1	CASSLLTGVGNTEAFF
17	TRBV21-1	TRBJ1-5	CASSSRPPGTDNQPQHF
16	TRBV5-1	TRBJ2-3	CASSPEDRASTDTQYF
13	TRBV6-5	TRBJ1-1	CASSPRGNTEAFF
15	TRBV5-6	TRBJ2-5	CASSSGQGLQETQYF
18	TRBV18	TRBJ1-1	CASSPRRTGGEMNTEAFF
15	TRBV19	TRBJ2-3	CASSTPGTSTDTQYF
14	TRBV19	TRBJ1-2	CASTLNRDTNGYTF
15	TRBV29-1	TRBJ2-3	CSVESGGISTDTQYF
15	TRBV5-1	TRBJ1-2	CASSFSPGQDYGYTF
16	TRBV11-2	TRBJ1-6	CASSPQTGGTGSPLHF
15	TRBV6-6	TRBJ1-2	CASRKGDRVGYGYTF
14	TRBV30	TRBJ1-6	CAWSGRIENSPLHF
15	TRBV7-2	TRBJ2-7	CASSLPAKGSYEQYF
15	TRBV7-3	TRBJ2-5	CASSLQGVSEETQYF
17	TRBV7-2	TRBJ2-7	CASSRASASDVSYEQYF
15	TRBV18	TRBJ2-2	CASSARRSDTGELFF